The following is a T cell receptor beta chain sequence with its context. The Seattle patients joined while their infection was active and were tracked longitudinally afterward. The sample comes from a study of blood T cell repertoires in COVID-19. Repertoires were generated with immunoSEQ multiplex PCR, while TCRdb's copy carries only in-frame clones and drops some. This sample yields 120,000 to 150,000 clones, of which approximately 90% are seen a single time; 2.5% to 3% belongs to the top ten. The CDR3 is 12 residues long. Trimming took off 1 base at V and 5 bases at J, with 5 bases between the two ends. CDR1 SGHNT and CDR2 YENEEA come from the germline V gene.

The sequence came from a human donor with COVID-19, enrolled during active disease. The donor label of this sample is uncertain. The V gene is TRBV11-3, the J gene TRBJ1-1; D uncertain. Sequences were obtained from peripheral blood. The CDR3 spells CASSLAGTEAFF. In DNA, the CDR3 is TGTGCCAGCAGCTTAGCCGGGACTGAAGCTTTCTTT.